Listed below are T cell receptor beta chains from one sample, sequenced in a study of T cell responses to AZD1222 COVID-19 vaccine. Profiled with immunoSEQ multiplex PCR; TCRdb holds only in-frame clones, not every one. Among 100,000 to 150,000 clones listed, over 85% were seen once. The sample consisted of peripheral blood, taken on day 0 of AZD1222 vaccination. These receptors all stem from an adult in good health. The conserved cysteine and the conserved F or W are not part of the CDR3 here. Each record gives: V gene, CDR3 protein.

>TRBV19
ASSAQLNEKLF
>TRBV5-4
ASSLGPGELF
>TRBV7-7
ASSRSGSGEQY
>TRBV7-7
ASSLGSSDTQY
>TRBV27
ATRPGQGAYGYT
>TRBV21-1
ASKRMAGYT
>TRBV19
ASSIDGGEAF
>TRBV19
ASSKLISTGGNQPQH
>TRBV6-1
ASSESWGKNTIY
>TRBV28
ASSSTLGQGDYEQY
>TRBV7-9
ASSSRGTRSYNEQF
>TRBV2
ASKDTYLSNQPQH
>TRBV19
ASRGGGQRTYEQY
>TRBV29-1
SVAIGSGNTIY
>TRBV11-2
ASSLGLAYEQY
>TRBV2
ASSTDRSGANVLT
>TRBV5-6
ASSYQGARSYEQY
>TRBV4-1
ASSQVTSGNTIY
>TRBV4-2
ASSPGSEGNYGYT
>TRBV5-1
ASSLGTSGGADTQY
>TRBV6-5
ASSSAGTSSTDTQY
>TRBV3-1/TRBV3-2
ASSQTGTHSPLH
>TRBV5-1
ASSPEGPGSSGNTIY
>TRBV15
ATSRDRVNTEAF
>TRBV12-3/TRBV12-4
ASRPGTDTQY
>TRBV4-1
ASSSGTGGLEDTQY
>TRBV28
ASRGGSSYEQY
>TRBV11-2
ASSLGGGPYNEQF
>TRBV18
ASSLGTPAYEQY